This T cell receptor beta chain came from a study of blood T cell repertoires in COVID-19. Study at large: COVID-19 samples collected from the United States, Italy and Spain covered acute and convalescent phases. Sources were T cells, B-cell-depleted T cells, or PBMCs; the material itself was cDNA or gDNA.

Study processing details: Amplification of reference gene primers was used by the study to estimate nucleated cell counts. Using immunoSEQ multiplex PCR, the repertoire was profiled, and TCRdb retains in-frame clones only, with some absent. V and J calls and clone size follow that table, whereas D and trimming were derived from the DNA. This sample carries about 190,000 clones, approximately 92% of them seen once, and the ten largest clones take nearly 0.55%. J lost 9 bases, V lost 5 bases, and 13 bases had no gene match. Per germline, CDR1 MDHEN and CDR2 SYDVKM. CDR3 length: 15 amino acids. Input material: peripheral blood. The chain joins TRBV28 to TRBJ1-2; TRBD1 matches at 9 bases. This clonotype was sampled from a man aged 50 to 59 with acute or convalescent COVID-19. The CDR3 here is CASSAYGQGKRSYTF. CDR3 nucleotide sequence: TGTGCCAGCAGTGCCTATGGACAGGGGAAAAGGAGCTACACCTTC.